This T cell receptor beta chain was obtained from a study of T-cell memory formation after mild COVID-19. Looking at the study overall: The TCR clusters were mostly specific to one donor.

Study-level results: The finding that pre-infection memory included some responding clones suggested that cross-reactive memory joined. Among CD4+ contracting clones, most were CM and EM, and CD8+ ones EMRA.

The CDR3 contains 16 residues. The germline gives CDR1 DFQATT, CDR2 SNEGSKA (reference sequence). With V trimmed by 5 bases and J by 6 bases, 11 bases remained unmatched. There are a few counts of this clonotype. What it binds is unknown. UMIs and sample barcodes were carried by the TCR alpha and TCR beta cDNA libraries that 5'RACE produced using constant-segment primers. TCRdb passed the 5' RACE reads through MiXCR, listing each CDR3 protein once. The sample consists of a few hundred thousand distinct CDR3 sequences, approximately 15% of them appearing once. The chain is built from TRBV20-1 and TRBJ1-5, with 12 bases matching TRBD1. The sequence was obtained from a man younger than 35 who had mild COVID-19 (a few samples of this study predate the infection). Cell type and time point are not known. Specimen: PBMCs or a T cell subset sorted from them (not recorded which). The CDR3 spells CSAVPGQGAFFQPQHF. The CDR3 DNA sequence: TGCAGTGCTGTCCCGGGACAGGGGGCTTTCTTTCAGCCCCAGCATTTT.